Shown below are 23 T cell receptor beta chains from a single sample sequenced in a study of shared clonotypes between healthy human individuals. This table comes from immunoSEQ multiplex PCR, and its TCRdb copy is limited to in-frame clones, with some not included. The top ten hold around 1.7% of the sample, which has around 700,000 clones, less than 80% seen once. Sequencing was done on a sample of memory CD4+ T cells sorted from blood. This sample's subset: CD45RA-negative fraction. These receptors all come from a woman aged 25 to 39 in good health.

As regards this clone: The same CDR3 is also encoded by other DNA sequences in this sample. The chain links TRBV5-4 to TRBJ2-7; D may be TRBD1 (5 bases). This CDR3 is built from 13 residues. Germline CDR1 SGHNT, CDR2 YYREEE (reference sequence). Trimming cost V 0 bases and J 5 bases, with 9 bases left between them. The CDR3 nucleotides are TGTGCCAGCAGCTTGGGGGGCAGTAACGAGCAGTACTTC. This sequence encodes CASSLGGSNEQYF. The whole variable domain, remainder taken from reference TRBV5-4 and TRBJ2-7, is ETGVTQSPTHLIKTRGQQVTLRCSSQSGHNTVSWYQQALGQGPQFIFQYYREEENGRGNFPPRFSGLQFPNYSSELNVNALELDDSALYLCASSLGGSNEQYFGPGTRLTVT.

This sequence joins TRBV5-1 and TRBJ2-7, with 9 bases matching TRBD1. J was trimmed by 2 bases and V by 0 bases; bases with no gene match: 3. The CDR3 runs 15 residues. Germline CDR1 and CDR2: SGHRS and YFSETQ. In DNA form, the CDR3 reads TGCGCCAGCAGCTTGGGAACAGGGGGCCCCTACGAGCAGTACTTC. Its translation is CASSLGTGGPYEQYF.

CDR3 region: CASSEAPVLRDSSYEQYF. CDR3 nucleotide sequence: TGTGCCAGCAGTGAAGCGCCGGTTCTGCGGGATTCCTCCTACGAGCAGTACTTC. The chain joins TRBV2 to TRBJ2-7; maybe TRBD2 (6 bases). The germline V gene encodes CDR1 SNHLY and CDR2 FYNNEI. V was cut by 0 bases and J by 0 bases, with 18 bases left in between. The CDR3 extends over 18 amino acids.

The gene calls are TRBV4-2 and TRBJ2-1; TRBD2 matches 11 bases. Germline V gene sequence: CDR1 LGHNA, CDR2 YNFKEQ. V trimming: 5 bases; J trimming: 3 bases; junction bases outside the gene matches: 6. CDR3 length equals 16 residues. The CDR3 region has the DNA TGTGCCAGCAGCATTGCCGGGACTAGCGGCTACAATGAGCAGTTCTTC. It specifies CASSIAGTSGYNEQFF.

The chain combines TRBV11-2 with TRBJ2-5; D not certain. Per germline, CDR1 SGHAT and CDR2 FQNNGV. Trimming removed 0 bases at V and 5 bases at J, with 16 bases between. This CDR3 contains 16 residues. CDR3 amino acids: CASSLDPLNRRETQYF. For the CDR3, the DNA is TGTGCCAGCAGCTTAGACCCCTTGAACCGTAGGGAGACCCAGTACTTC.

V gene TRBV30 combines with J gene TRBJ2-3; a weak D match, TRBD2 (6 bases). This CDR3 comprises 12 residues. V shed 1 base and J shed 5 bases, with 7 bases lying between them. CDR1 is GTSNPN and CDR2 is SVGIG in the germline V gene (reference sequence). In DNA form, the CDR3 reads TGTGCCTGGAGTGGACTAGAAGATACGCAGTATTTT. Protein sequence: CAWSGLEDTQYF.

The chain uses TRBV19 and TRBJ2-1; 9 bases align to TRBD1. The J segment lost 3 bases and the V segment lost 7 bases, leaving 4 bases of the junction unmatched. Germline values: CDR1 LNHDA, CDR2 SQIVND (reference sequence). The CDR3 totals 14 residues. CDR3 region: CASNKGQGYNEQFF. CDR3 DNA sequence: TGTGCCAGTAATAAGGGACAGGGCTACAATGAGCAGTTCTTC.

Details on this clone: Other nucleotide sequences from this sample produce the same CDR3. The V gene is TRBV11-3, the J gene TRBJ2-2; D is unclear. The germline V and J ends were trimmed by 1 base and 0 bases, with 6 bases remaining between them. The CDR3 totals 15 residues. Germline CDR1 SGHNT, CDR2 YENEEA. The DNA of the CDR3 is TGTGCCAGCAGCTTAGGGACGGCGAACACCGGGGAGCTGTTTTTT. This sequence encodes CASSLGTANTGELFF.

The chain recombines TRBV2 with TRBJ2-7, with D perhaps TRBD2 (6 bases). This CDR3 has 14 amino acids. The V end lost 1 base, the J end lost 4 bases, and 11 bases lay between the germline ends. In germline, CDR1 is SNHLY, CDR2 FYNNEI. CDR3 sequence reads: CASSEGTGVYEQYF. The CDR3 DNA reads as TGTGCCAGCAGTGAAGGGACGGGAGTATACGAGCAGTACTTC.

The CDR3 spells CASSRPTEGAFF. CDR3 bases: TGTGCCAGCTCACGCCCGACAGAAGGAGCTTTCTTT. V gene TRBV18 combines with J gene TRBJ1-1; possibly TRBD1 for D (5 bases). Looked up from germline, CDR1 is KGHSH and CDR2 is LQKENI. The germline V and J ends were trimmed by 4 bases and 10 bases, with 13 bases remaining between them. CDR3 size: 12 residues.

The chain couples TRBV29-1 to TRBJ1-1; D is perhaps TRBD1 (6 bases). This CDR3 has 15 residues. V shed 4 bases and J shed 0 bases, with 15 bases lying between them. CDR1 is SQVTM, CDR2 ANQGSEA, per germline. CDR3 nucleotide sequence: TGCAGCGTTGCCCCCGTGGACAGAATGAACACTGAAGCTTTCTTT. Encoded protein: CSVAPVDRMNTEAFF.

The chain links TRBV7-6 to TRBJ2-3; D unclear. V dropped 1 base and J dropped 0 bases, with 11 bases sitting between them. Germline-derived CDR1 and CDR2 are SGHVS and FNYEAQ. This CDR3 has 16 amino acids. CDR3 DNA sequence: TGTGCCAGCAGCTTAGGGGCAGGCCCTAGCACAGATACGCAGTATTTT. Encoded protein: CASSLGAGPSTDTQYF.

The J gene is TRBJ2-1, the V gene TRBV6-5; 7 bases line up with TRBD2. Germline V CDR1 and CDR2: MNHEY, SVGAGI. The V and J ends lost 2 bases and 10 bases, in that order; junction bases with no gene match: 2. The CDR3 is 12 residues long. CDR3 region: CASSYGRGEQFF. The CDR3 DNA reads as TGTGCCAGCAGTTACGGGCGGGGGGAGCAGTTCTTC.

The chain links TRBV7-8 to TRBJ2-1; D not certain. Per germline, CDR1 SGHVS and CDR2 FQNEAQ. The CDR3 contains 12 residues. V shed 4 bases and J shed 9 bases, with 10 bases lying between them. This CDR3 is CASSSRLTEQFF. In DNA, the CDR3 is TGTGCCAGCAGCTCGCGGCTCACTGAGCAGTTCTTC.

The CDR3 region is CSASRGDSNRLKAFF. In nucleotides, the CDR3 is TGCAGCGCCTCCAGAGGGGACAGCAACAGGCTCAAAGCTTTCTTT. V is TRBV29-1 and J is TRBJ1-1; 7 bases are shared with TRBD1. From germline, CDR1 is SQVTM and CDR2 ANQGSEA. The CDR3 has 15 amino acids. Germline trimming cut 7 bases from V and 9 bases from J; bases unmatched to any gene: 20.

The CDR3 protein is CASSSDRQADTQYF. The CDR3 DNA sequence: TGCGCCAGCAGCTCGGACCGGCAGGCAGATACGCAGTATTTT. V is TRBV5-1 and J is TRBJ2-3; no reliable D call. The CDR3 sequence is 14 residues long. Per the germline V gene, CDR1 is SGHRS and CDR2 is YFSETQ. V shed 3 bases and J shed 4 bases, with 12 bases lying between them.

The CDR3 DNA reads as TGCGCCAGCAGCTTGGGATCGGTAAACTATGGCTACACCTTC. Its translation: CASSLGSVNYGYTF. This chain connects TRBV5-1 to TRBJ1-2; D is undetermined. The length of the CDR3 is 14 residues. V was shortened by 0 bases and J by 2 bases, with 8 bases between the two germline ends. CDR1 SGHRS and CDR2 YFSETQ come from the germline V gene.

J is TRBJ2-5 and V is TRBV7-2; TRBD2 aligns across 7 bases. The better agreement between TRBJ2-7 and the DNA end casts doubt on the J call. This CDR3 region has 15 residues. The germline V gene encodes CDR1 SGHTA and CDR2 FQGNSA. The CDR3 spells CASSLGPGGSYEQYF. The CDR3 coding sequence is TGTGCCAGCAGCTTAGGTCCGGGGGGCTCCTACGAGCAGTACTTC.

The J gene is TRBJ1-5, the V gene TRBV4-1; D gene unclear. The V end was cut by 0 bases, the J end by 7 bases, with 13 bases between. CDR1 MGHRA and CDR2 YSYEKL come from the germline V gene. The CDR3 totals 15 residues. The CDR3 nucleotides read TGCGCCAGCAGCCAAGAAAGGGCAGGAAAACAGCCCCAGCATTTT. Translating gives CASSQERAGKQPQHF.

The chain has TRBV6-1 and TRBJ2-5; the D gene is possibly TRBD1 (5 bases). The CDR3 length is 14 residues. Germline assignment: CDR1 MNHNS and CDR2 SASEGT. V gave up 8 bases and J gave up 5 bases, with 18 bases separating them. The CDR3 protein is CASRQGQGSETQYF. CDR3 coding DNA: TGTGCCAGCCGGCAGGGCCAGGGCAGCGAGACCCAGTACTTC.

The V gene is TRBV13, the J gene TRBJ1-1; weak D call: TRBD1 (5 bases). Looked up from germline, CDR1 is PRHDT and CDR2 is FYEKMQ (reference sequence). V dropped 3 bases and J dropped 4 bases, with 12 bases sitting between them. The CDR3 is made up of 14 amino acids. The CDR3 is CASSLQGGLTEAFF. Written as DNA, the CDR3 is TGTGCCAGCAGCTTGCAGGGAGGGCTCACTGAAGCTTTCTTT.

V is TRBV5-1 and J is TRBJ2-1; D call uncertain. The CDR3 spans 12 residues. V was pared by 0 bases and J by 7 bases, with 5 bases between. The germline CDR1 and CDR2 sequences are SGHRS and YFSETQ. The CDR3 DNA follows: TGCGCCAGCAGCTTGGCTGCGAATGAGCAGTTCTTC. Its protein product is CASSLAANEQFF.

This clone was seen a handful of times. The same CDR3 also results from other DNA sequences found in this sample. CDR3 DNA: TGTGCCAGCAGTGAACTGGCGGGAGGGCCCCGGGAGACCCAGTACTTC. It codes for CASSELAGGPRETQYF. The chain links TRBV6-1 to TRBJ2-5, with TRBD2 matching 9 bases. V lost 2 bases to trimming and J lost 5 bases; unmatched junction nucleotides: 9. This CDR3 is built from 16 residues. The germline gives CDR1 MNHNS, CDR2 SASEGT.